One TCR beta chain is described in this entry. In assigning cohorts, the study relied on participant-reported clinical history. The data were taken from a study of blood T cell repertoires in COVID-19. This table comes from immunoSEQ multiplex PCR, and its TCRdb copy is limited to in-frame clones, with some not included. This table has about 200,000 clones, about 84% appearing once. V dropped 4 bases and J dropped 3 bases, with 10 bases sitting between them. The germline V gene encodes CDR1 SGHTS and CDR2 YDEGEE. The CDR3 length is 14 residues. Material for sequencing was PBMCs or T cells enriched from blood (not recorded which). This TCR came from a man aged 40-49 years with acute COVID-19. V gene TRBV5-8 combines with J gene TRBJ1-4, with a possible D match to TRBD1 (5 bases). The CDR3 region is CASSQGFANEKLFF. CDR3 DNA sequence: TGTGCCAGCAGCCAGGGTTTTGCTAATGAAAAACTGTTTTTT. Based on the CDR3 plus reference TRBV5-8 and TRBJ1-4, the full variable domain is EAGVTQSPTHLIKTRGQQATLRCSPISGHTSVYWYQQALGLGLQFLLWYDEGEERNRGNFPPRFSGRQFPNYSSELNVNALELEDSALYLCASSQGFANEKLFFGSGTQLSVL.